The TCR beta chain under discussion was sequenced for a study of T cell responses to AZD1222 COVID-19 vaccine. The study, taken as a whole, reports: The donor group comprised mostly white British people and more females; the analysis possibly underestimated clonal diversity. In the spike-specific TCR repertoire, nearly half reportedly target unmutated variant regions.

Germline V gene sequence: CDR1 MNHEY, CDR2 SVGAGI. This CDR3 spans 15 amino acids. The V end was cut by 6 bases, the J end by 8 bases, with 20 bases between. This table comes from immunoSEQ multiplex PCR, and its TCRdb copy is limited to in-frame clones, with some not included. This sample yields 160,000 or so clones, of which approximately 94% are seen a single time; roughly 4.6% belongs to the top ten. Researchers grouped second doses given at about 4 or about 12 weeks into one pool. Points on this clone: What it recognizes is unknown.

The sample consisted of peripheral blood, taken 28 days after the second AZD1222 dose. This receptor was obtained from an adult who received the AZD1222 COVID-19 vaccine. This chain links TRBV6-5 with TRBJ2-1; D is undetermined. The CDR3 sequence: CASRPLRKAMDEQFF. CDR3 DNA sequence: TGTGCCAGCAGACCCCTACGGAAGGCTATGGATGAGCAGTTCTTC.